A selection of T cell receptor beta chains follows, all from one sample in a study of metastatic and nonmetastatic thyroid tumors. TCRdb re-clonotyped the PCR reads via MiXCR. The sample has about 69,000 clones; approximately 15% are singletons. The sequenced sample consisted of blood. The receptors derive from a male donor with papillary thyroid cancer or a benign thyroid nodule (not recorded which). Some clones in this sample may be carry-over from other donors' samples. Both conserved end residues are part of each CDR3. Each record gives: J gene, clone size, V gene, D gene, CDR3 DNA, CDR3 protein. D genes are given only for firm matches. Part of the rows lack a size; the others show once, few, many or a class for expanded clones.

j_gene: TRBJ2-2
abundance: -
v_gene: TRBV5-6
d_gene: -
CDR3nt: TGTGCCAGCATCTTGGGTGGGAACACCGGGGAGCTGTTTTTT
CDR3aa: CASILGGNTGELFF

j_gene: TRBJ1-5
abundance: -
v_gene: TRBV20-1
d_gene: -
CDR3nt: TGCAGTGCACCGGGTGGGTGGGATCAGCCCCAGCATTTT
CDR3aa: CSAPGGWDQPQHF

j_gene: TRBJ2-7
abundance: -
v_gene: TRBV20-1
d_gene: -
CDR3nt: TGCAGTGCTAGGCGGGACGGGTCGGACGAGCAGTACTTC
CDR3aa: CSARRDGSDEQYF

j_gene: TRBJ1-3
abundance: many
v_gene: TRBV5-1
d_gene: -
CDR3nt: TGCGCCAGCAGCTTGGGACAGGACCCATCTGGAAACACCATATATTTT
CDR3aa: CASSLGQDPSGNTIYF

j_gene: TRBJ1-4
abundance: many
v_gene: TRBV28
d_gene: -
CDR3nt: TGTGCCAGCAGTTTCTGGAGTTTGGAAACTAATGAAAAACTGTTTTTT
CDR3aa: CASSFWSLETNEKLFF

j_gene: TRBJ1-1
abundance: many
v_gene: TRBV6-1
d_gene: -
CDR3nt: TGTGCCAGCAGTGGCCTCATGAACACTGAAGCTTTCTTT
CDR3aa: CASSGLMNTEAFF

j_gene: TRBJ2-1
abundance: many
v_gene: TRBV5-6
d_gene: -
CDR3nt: TGTGCCAGCAGCTTGGGGGTAAATCCAGAGCAGTTCTTC
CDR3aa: CASSLGVNPEQFF

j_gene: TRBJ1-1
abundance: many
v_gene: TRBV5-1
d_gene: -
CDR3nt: TGCGCCAGCAGCTTGGCTCTGGACACTGAAGCTTTCTTT
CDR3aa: CASSLALDTEAFF

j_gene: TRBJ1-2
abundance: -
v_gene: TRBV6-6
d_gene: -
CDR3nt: TGTGCCAGCAGTTACTCCCCAAGGGCCCAGCTGGTGGGCGGCTACACCTTC
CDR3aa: CASSYSPRAQLVGGYTF

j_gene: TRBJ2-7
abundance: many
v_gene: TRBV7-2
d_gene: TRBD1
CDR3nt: TGTGCCAGCAGCTCGGGACAGGGCGGGTACGAGCAGTACTTC
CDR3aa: CASSSGQGGYEQYF

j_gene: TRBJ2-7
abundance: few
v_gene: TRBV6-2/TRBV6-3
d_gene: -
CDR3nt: TGTGCCGGCAAATCCTCAGCCTCCTACGAGCAGTGCTTC
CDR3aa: CAGKSSASYEQCF

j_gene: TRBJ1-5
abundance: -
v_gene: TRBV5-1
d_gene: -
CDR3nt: TGCGCCAGCAGCTTAGGGGCAAATAAGCCCCAGCACTTT
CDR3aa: CASSLGANKPQHF

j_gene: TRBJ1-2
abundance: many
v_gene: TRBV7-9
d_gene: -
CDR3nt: TGTGCCAGCAGCTTCGAAGGAACCTATGGCTACACCTTC
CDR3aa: CASSFEGTYGYTF

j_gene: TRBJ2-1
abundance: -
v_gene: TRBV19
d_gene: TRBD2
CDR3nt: TGTGCCAGTAGTATACGGAGTCTAGCGGAGATCTACAATGAGCAGTTCTTC
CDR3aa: CASSIRSLAEIYNEQFF

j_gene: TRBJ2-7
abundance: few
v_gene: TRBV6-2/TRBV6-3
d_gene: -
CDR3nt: TGTGCCAGCATTTACTCTTACGAGCAGTACTTC
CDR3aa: CASIYSYEQYF

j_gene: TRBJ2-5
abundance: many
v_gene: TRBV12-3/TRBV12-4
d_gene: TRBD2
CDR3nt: TGTGCCAGCAGCCCAGGTCGCGGGAGAACGGACCAAGAGACCCAGTACTTC
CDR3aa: CASSPGRGRTDQETQYF

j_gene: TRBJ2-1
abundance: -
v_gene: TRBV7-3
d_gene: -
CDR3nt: TGTGCCAGCAGCTTATCAGGGAATCACAATGAGCAGTTCTTC
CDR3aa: CASSLSGNHNEQFF

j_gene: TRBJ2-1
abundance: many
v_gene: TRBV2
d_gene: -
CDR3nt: TGTGCCAGCAGTAGGGACGCCAAATCCAATGAGCAGTTCTTC
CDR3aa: CASSRDAKSNEQFF

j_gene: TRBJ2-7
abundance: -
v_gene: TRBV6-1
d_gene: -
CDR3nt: TGTGCCAGCTCGGTGGGGGAATCCTACGAGCAGTACTTC
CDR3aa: CASSVGESYEQYF

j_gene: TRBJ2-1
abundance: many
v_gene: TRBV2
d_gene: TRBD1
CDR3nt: TGTGCCAGCAGGGGACAGTCGAGCTCCTACAATGAGCAGTTCTTC
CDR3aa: CASRGQSSSYNEQFF

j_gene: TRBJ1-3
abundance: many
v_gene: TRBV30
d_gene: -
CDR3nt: TGTGCCTGGAGACGGAATGGAAACACCATATATTTT
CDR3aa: CAWRRNGNTIYF

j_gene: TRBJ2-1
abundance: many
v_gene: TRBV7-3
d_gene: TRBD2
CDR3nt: TGTGCCAGCAGCTTAATGGGCGGGAGGGCCCCTTACAATGAGCAGTTCTTC
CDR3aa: CASSLMGGRAPYNEQFF

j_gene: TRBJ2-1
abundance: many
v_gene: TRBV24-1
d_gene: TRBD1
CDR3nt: TGTGCCACCAAGGGACAGGTGCGGGGACAAGATAACAATGAGCAGTTCTTC
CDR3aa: CATKGQVRGQDNNEQFF

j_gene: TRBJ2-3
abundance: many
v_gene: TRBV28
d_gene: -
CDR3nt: TGTGCCAGTACGAAGGGCCGCACAGATACGCAGTATTTT
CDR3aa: CASTKGRTDTQYF

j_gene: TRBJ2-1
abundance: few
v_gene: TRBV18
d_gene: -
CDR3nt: TGTGCCAGCTCACCCACCACTGGTAATGAGCAGTTCTTC
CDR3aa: CASSPTTGNEQFF

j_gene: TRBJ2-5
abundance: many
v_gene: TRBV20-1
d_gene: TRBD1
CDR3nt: TGCAGTGCCCCGGACAGGGGTGTTTTCGGAGAGACCCAGTACTTC
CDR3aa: CSAPDRGVFGETQYF

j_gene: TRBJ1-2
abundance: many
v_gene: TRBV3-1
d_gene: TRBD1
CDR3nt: TGTGCCAGCAGCTTATCGTCCGCCGGGACAGCCTATGGCTACACCTTC
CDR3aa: CASSLSSAGTAYGYTF

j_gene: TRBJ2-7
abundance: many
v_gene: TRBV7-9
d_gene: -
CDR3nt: TGTGCCAGCTCAATTCCTAGGAGCTCCTACGAGCAGTACTTC
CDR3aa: CASSIPRSSYEQYF

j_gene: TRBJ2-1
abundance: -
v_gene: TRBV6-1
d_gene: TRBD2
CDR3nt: TGTGCCAGCATCCATTGGACTAGCGGGACCAATGAGCAGTTCTTC
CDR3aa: CASIHWTSGTNEQFF

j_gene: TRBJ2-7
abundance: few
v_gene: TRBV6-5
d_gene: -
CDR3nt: TGTGCCAGCAGTTACTCGAGTGAGGAGCAGTACTTC
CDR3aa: CASSYSSEEQYF

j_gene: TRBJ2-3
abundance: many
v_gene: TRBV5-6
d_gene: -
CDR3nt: TGTGCCAGCAGCTCTCTATTAAGACAGCTCTCAGATACGCAGTATTTT
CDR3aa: CASSSLLRQLSDTQYF

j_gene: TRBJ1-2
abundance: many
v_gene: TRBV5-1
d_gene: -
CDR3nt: TGCGCCAGCAGCTTGAAAGGGCTTCATGGCTACACCTTC
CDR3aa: CASSLKGLHGYTF

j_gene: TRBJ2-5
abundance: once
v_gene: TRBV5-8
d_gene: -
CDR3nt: TGTGCCAGCAGCTTGTGGTCAGGGGAGAGAGAAGAGACCCAGTACTTC
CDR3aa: CASSLWSGEREETQYF

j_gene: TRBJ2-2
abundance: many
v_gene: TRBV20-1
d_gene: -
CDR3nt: TGCAGTGCTAGTCCAGGAGCGAACACCGGGGAGCTGTTTTTT
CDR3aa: CSASPGANTGELFF

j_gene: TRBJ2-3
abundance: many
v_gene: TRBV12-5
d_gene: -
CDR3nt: TGTGCTAGTGGCCAGCCAGCGGGACAGATAAATCAGCCCCAGTATTTT
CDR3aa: CASGQPAGQINQPQYF

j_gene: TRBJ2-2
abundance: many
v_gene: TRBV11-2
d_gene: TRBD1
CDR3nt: TGTGCCATCAATTCGACCGGGACAGGGTATAACACCGGGGAGCTGTTTTTT
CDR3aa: CAINSTGTGYNTGELFF

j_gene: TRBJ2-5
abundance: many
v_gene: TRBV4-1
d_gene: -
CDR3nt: TGCGCCAGCAGCGAGGGCTTTGGGGAACGGGAGACCCAGTACTTC
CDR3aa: CASSEGFGERETQYF

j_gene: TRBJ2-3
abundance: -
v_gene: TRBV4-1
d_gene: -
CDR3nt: TGCGCCAGCAGCCAAGTGGCAGGGAAGAGGGGGGTCACAGATACGCAGTATTTT
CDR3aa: CASSQVAGKRGVTDTQYF

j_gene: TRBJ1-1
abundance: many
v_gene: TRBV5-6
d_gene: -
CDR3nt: TGTGCCAGCAGCTCGGGGTACGGGGGGAACACTGAAGCTTTCTTT
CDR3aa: CASSSGYGGNTEAFF

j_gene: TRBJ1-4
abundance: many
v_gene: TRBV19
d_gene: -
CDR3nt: TGTGCCAGTAAGGAGGGTGTTTTTGAAAAACTGTTTTTT
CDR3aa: CASKEGVFEKLFF

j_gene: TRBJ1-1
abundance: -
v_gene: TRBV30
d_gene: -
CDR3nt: TGTGCCTGGAGCGACCCAGGCACTGAAGCTTTCTTT
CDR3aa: CAWSDPGTEAFF

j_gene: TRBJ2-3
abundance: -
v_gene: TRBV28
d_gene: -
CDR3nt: TGTGCCAGCAGCGTAGACATCCTGGAAGATACGCAGTATTTT
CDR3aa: CASSVDILEDTQYF

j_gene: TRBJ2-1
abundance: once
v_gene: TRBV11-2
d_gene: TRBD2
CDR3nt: TGTGCCAGCATCCCCATAGCGGGATGCAACCCGAATGAGCAGTTCTTC
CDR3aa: CASIPIAGCNPNEQFF

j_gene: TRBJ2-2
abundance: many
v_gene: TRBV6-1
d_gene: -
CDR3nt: TGTGCCAGCAGCAGCGGGAACACCGGGGAGCTGTTTTTT
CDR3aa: CASSSGNTGELFF

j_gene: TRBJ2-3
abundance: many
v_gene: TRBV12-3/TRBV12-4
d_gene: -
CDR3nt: TGTGCCAGCATCTGGGGGCTAGCGCGCACAGATACGCAGTATTTT
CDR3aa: CASIWGLARTDTQYF

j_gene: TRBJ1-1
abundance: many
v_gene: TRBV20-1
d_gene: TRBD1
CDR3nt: TGCAGTGCTCCCTTTTTTACAGGGGGCGTACAAGCTTTCTTT
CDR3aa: CSAPFFTGGVQAFF

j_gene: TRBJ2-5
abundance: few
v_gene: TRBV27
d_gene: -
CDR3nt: TGTGCCAACAGTTTTTGTCAGGGAGGAGGGGAGACCCAGTACTTC
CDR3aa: CANSFCQGGGETQYF

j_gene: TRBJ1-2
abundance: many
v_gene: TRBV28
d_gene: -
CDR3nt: TGTGCCAGCAGATCGGTCCCGGGGGGCAAGAACTATGGCTACACCTTC
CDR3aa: CASRSVPGGKNYGYTF

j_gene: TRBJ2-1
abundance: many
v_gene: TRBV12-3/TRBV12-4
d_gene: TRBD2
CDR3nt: TGTGCCAGCACCTTAGCGGGGGGACTCTACAATGAGCAGTTCTTC
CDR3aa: CASTLAGGLYNEQFF

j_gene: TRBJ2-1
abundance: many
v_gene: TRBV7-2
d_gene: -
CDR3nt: TGTGCCAGCAGCTTAGTGGCGACGGAGCCGAGGAACAATGAGCAGTTCTTC
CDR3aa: CASSLVATEPRNNEQFF